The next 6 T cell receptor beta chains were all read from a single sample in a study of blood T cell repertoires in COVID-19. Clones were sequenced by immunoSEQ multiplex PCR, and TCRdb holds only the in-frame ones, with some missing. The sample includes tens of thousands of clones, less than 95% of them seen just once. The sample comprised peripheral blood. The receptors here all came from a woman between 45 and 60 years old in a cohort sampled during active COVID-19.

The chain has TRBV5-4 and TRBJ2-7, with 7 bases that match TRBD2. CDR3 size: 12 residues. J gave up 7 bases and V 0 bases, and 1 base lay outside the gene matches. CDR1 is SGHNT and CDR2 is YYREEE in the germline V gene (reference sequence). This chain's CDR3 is CASSLAGREQYF. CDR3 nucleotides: TGTGCCAGCAGCTTGGCCGGGAGGGAGCAGTACTTC.

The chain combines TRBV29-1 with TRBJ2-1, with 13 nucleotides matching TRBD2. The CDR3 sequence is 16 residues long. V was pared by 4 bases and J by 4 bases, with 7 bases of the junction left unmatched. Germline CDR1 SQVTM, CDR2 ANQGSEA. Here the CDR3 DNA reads TGCAGCGTTGGACTAGCGGGAGGCCTTGGTTACAATGAGCAGTTCTTC. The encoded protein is CSVGLAGGLGYNEQFF.

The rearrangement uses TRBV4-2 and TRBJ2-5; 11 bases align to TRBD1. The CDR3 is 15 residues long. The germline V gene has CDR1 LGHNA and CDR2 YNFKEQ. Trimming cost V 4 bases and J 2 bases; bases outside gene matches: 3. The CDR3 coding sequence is TGTGCCAGCAGCCGGGGACAGGGGGGACAAGAGACCCAGTACTTC. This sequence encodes CASSRGQGGQETQYF.

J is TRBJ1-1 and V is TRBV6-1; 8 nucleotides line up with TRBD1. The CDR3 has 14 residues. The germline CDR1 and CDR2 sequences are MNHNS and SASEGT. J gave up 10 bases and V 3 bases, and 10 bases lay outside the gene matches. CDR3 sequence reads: CASSDPGQGIGAFF. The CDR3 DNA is TGTGCCAGCAGTGATCCAGGACAGGGCATCGGAGCTTTCTTT.

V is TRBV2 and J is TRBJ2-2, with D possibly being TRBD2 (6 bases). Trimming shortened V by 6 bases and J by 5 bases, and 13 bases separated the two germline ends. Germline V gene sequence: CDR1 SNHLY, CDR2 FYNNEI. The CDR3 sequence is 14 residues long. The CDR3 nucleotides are TGTGCCAGCAGGGGGGGACTCCCTACCGGGGAGCTGTTTTTT. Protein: CASRGGLPTGELFF.

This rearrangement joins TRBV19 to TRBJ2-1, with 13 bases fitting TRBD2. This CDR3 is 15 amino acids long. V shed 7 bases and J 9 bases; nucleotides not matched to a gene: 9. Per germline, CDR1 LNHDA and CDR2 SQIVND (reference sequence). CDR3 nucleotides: TGTGCCAGTACCCGGACTAGCGGGAGTGGGGTTGAGCAGTTCTTC. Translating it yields CASTRTSGSGVEQFF.